The 8 T cell receptor beta chains given below trace back to one sample, sequenced in a study of T cell changes during pregnancy in multiple sclerosis. TCRdb keeps only in-frame clones here, not all; method: immunoSEQ multiplex PCR. Of fewer than 50,000 clones in the sample, approximately 95% were seen once. The sample here was CD4+ T cells from peripheral blood mononuclear cells, taken in the third trimester of pregnancy. Receptors were obtained from a female donor with multiple sclerosis, enrolled in a pregnancy study.

The V call is TRBV30, the J call TRBJ1-1; D ambiguous. Trimming took off 3 bases at V and 1 base at J, with 9 bases between the two ends. The CDR3 contains 13 residues. Germline V gene data show CDR1 as GTSNPN and CDR2 as SVGIG (reference sequence). CDR3 in amino acids: CAWSLTQNTEAFF. For the CDR3, the DNA is TGTGCCTGGAGCTTAACACAGAACACTGAAGCTTTCTTT.

For the CDR3, the DNA is TGTGCCAGCAGTTACGCCCTTCGAGTCGGCATTCAGTACTTC. Its protein is CASSYALRVGIQYF. This chain joins TRBV6-5 and TRBJ2-4, with no clear D. This CDR3 region has 14 residues. CDR1 is MNHEY and CDR2 is SVGAGI in the germline V gene. The V end was cut by 2 bases, the J end by 9 bases, with 14 bases between.

In its sample, this clone was seen once. This sequence joins TRBV6-1 and TRBJ1-2; TRBD1 matches 7 bases. The length of the CDR3 is 16 residues. V was clipped by 2 bases and J by 2 bases; unmatched bases: 8. Germline CDR1 MNHNS, CDR2 SASEGT. The CDR3 sequence is CASSEPGGYPNYGYTF. DNA of the CDR3: TGTGCCAGCAGTGAACCAGGGGGTTACCCCAACTATGGCTACACCTTC.

This sequence joins TRBV6-1 and TRBJ2-7; the D is unclear. The germline V and J ends were trimmed by 6 bases and 3 bases, with 6 bases remaining between them. The CDR3 sequence is 11 residues long. From germline, CDR1 is MNHNS and CDR2 SASEGT. The DNA of the CDR3 is TGTGCCAGCAGGGAACTCTACGAGCAGTACTTC. Its translation is CASRELYEQYF.

The CDR3 sequence: CASSAAGLALGETQYF. The CDR3 region has the DNA TGTGCCAGCAGTGCAGCTGGACTAGCGCTCGGAGAGACCCAGTACTTC. This chain connects TRBV2 to TRBJ2-5; 9 bases fit TRBD2. The trim removed 4 bases at V and 4 bases at J, leaving 10 bases unmatched. CDR3 length: 16 amino acids. Per germline, CDR1 SNHLY and CDR2 FYNNEI.

This clone was seen just once. CDR3 amino acids: CASSIHDRNTEAFF. CDR3 bases: TGTGCCAGCAGTATCCACGACAGGAACACTGAAGCTTTCTTT. The chain has TRBV7-9 and TRBJ1-1, with TRBD1 as a possible D gene (5 bases). The germline CDR1 and CDR2 sequences are SEHNR and FQNEAQ (reference sequence). CDR3 size: 14 residues. V was trimmed by 6 bases and J by 1 base, leaving 12 bases between them.

The rearrangement joins TRBV6-1 to TRBJ1-2, with D perhaps matching TRBD1 (6 bases). Germline V gene sequence: CDR1 MNHNS, CDR2 SASEGT. This CDR3 has 12 amino acids. V lost 6 bases and J 9 bases, leaving 14 bases between the germline ends. CDR3 DNA: TGTGCCAGCAGCCATGGACAGTCTAGCTACACCTTC. Translated: CASSHGQSSYTF.

J is TRBJ2-5 and V is TRBV18, with D possibly being TRBD2 (6 bases). The CDR3 is made up of 14 amino acids. Germline V gene data show CDR1 as KGHSH and CDR2 as LQKENI. The germline V and J ends were trimmed by 6 bases and 5 bases, with 16 bases remaining between them. The CDR3, as DNA: TGTGCCAGCTCTCTTCTCTCGGGGGAGGAGACCCAGTACTTC. Encoded protein: CASSLLSGEETQYF.